This entry concerns a single TCR beta chain. Its antigen is still unknown. Germline values: CDR1 SGHNT, CDR2 YYREEE (reference sequence). The CDR3 has 13 amino acids. V lost 1 base to trimming and J lost 5 bases, with 9 bases between them. Cultured CD4+ T cell DNA underwent sequencing with the Oncomine TCR Beta short-read assay. TCRdb re-analysed the PCR reads in MiXCR, keeping a single row per CDR3 protein. The table shows approximately 16,000 distinct CDR3 sequences, with 21% occurring only once. The source of the sample is a study of vaccination and CD4 T cells after COVID-19. Whole-study context: Stimulation of cells relied on overlapping spike peptides derived from SARS-CoV-2, HCoV-NL63, HCoV-OC43 and HCoV-229E.

Treatment: roughly 11-day PBMC culture with coronavirus spike peptide pools or control peptides (ViraFEST assay). ViraFEST used peptide pools to expand antigen-specific T cells before TCR sequencing. The sequence came from a human donor who received a COVID-19 vaccine. The genes are TRBV5-4 and TRBJ2-5; D might be TRBD1 (6 bases). Source: CD4+ T cells from blood, cultured in vitro, taken before SARS-CoV-2 vaccination. CDR3: CASSLTGLETQYF. The CDR3 coding sequence is TGTGCCAGCAGCTTGACAGGGCTGGAGACCCAGTACTTC.